This entry features one T cell receptor beta chain sequence. Trimming shortened V by 3 bases and J by 5 bases, and 8 bases separated the two germline ends. CDR1 LNHDA and CDR2 SQIVND come from the germline V gene (reference sequence). This CDR3 is 13 amino acids long. In the authors' methods: Amplification of reference gene primers was used by the study to estimate nucleated cell counts. Repertoires were generated with immunoSEQ multiplex PCR, while TCRdb's copy carries only in-frame clones and drops some. Clone size and V and J calls were adopted from that table, with D and trimming inferred from the DNA. This sample has approximately 100,000 clones, with approximately 82% found just once. The sample belongs to a study of blood T cell repertoires in COVID-19. About the study: Material from acute and convalescent COVID-19 was sourced from the United States, Italy and Spain. T cells, B-cell-depleted T cells, or PBMCs provided the cDNA or gDNA that served as material.

The source material was peripheral blood. The origin of this receptor is a man between 65 and 79 years old with acute or convalescent COVID-19. The J gene is TRBJ1-5, the V gene TRBV19, with no clear D. This chain's CDR3 is CASSIGVDQPQHF. The CDR3 region has the DNA TGTGCCAGTAGTATCGGGGTTGATCAGCCCCAGCATTTT.